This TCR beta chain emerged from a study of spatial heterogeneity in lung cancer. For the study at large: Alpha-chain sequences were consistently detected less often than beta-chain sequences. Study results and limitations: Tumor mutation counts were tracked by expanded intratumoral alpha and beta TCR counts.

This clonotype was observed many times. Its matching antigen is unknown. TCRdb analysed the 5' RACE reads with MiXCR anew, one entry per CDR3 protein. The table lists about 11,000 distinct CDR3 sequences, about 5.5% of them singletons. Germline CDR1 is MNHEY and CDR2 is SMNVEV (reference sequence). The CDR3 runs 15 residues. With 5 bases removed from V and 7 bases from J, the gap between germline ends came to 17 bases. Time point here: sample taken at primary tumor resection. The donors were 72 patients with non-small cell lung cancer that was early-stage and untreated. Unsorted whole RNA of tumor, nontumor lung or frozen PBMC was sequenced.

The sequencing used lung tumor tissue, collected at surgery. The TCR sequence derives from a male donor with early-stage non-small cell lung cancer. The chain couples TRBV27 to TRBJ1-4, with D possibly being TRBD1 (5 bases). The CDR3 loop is CASSPEGFAGEKLFF. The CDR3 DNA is TGTGCCAGCAGTCCCGAGGGGTTCGCGGGTGAAAAACTGTTTTTT.